Listed below are T cell receptor beta chains from one sample, sequenced in a study of CD8 T cells in ankylosing spondylitis. TCRdb used MiXCR to reprocess the 5' RACE reads, holding one entry per CDR3 protein. The sample contains under 250,000 distinct CDR3 sequences, 7.3% of which appear only once. Sequenced input: blood, either unsorted or a sorted T cell fraction (not recorded which). The receptors were gathered from a male donor with ankylosing spondylitis. Each CDR3 is given with its conserved first and last residue. The D gene is left open where the match is weak. The listing skips clone size in some rows; elsewhere it reads once, few, many or a size class.

>.|TRBJ1-6|.|TRBV27
TGTGCCAGCAGTTTTGTAGGGTCGGGCAATTCACCCCTCCACTTT
CASSFVGSGNSPLHF
>.|TRBJ2-7|many|TRBV5-6
TGTGCCAGCAGCTTGGGACTTTTCGGGACGGCCTACGAGCAGTACTTC
CASSLGLFGTAYEQYF
>.|TRBJ1-1|.|TRBV7-9
TGTGTCAGCAGCTTACTGAACACTGAAGCTTTCTTT
CVSSLLNTEAFF
>TRBD2|TRBJ2-7|few|TRBV6-6
TGTGCCAGCAGAACAGCGGGAGAGGTCGAGCAGTACTTC
CASRTAGEVEQYF
>.|TRBJ1-6|many|TRBV28
TGTGCCAGCAGTAGGCCCCACGGGACATCTAATTCACCCCTCCACTTT
CASSRPHGTSNSPLHF
>.|TRBJ1-1|.|TRBV4-1
TGCGCCAGCAGCGGGATTGGGGGCTACGCTGAAGCTTTCTTT
CASSGIGGYAEAFF
>.|TRBJ2-7|many|TRBV18
TGTGCCAGCTCACTCCTGACAGACTCCTACGAGCAGTACTTC
CASSLLTDSYEQYF
>.|TRBJ2-1|many|TRBV15
TGTGCCACCAGCAGAGATTTGTCTGGCGATGAGCAGTTCTTC
CATSRDLSGDEQFF
>.|TRBJ2-3|many|TRBV27
TGTGCCAGCGGGCAAAGGTTTAGCGCAGATACGCAGTATTTT
CASGQRFSADTQYF
>.|TRBJ2-2|many|TRBV4-3
TGCGCCAGCAGCCAAGAAGTCGGGTCTAGGAACGGGGAGCTGTTTTTT
CASSQEVGSRNGELFF
>.|TRBJ1-5|many|TRBV2
TGTGCCAGCAGCCCCCAGGCCGGTAATCAGCCCCAGCATTTT
CASSPQAGNQPQHF